The text below deals with one T cell receptor beta chain. The antigen remains undetermined. This record comes from a study of beta chain features in type 1 diabetes. Whole-study findings and limits: Patients with Type 1 diabetes showed moderately but significantly shorter TCRB CDR3s in all four CD4+ subsets. There were fewer insertions and more deletions at the VDJ junctions of type 1 diabetes patients.

Reverse transcription of all isolated RNA meant that expressed TCRB transcripts were sequenced. Produced via immunoSEQ multiplex PCR; TCRdb's table is partial and in-frame only. The sample contains around 13,000 clones, 46% of which appear only once. There are 14 residues in the CDR3. The V and J ends lost 4 bases and 5 bases respectively, with 14 bases between them. Per germline, CDR1 SEHNR and CDR2 FQNEAQ (reference sequence). This chain joins TRBV7-9 and TRBJ2-5; TRBD2 might be the D (6 bases). The sequence came from a man between 18 and 35 years old in good health. The sample consisted of stem cell memory CD4+ T cells from blood. The DNA for the CDR3 is TGTGCCAGCAGCTCCAGGACTACGGGGGAGACCCAGTACTTC. This sequence encodes CASSSRTTGETQYF.